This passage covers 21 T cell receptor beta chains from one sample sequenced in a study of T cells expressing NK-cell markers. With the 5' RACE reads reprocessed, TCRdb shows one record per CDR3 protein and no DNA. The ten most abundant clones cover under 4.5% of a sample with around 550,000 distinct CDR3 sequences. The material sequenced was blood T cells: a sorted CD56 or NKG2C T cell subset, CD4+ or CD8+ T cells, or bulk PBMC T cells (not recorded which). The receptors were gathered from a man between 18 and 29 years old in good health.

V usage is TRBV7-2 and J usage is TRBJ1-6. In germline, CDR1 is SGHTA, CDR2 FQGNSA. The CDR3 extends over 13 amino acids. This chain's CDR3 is CASSPNTNSPLHF.

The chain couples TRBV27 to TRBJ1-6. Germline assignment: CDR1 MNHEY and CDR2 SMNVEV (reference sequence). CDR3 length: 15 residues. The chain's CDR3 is CASSPTSSYNSPLHF.

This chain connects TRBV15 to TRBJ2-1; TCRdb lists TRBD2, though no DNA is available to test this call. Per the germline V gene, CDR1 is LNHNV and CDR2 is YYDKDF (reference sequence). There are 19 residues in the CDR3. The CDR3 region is CATSRLTGTSGSSYNEQFF.

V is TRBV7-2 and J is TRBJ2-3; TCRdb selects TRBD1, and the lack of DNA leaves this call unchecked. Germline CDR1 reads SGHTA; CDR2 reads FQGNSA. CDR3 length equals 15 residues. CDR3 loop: CASSSLTRTTDTQYF.

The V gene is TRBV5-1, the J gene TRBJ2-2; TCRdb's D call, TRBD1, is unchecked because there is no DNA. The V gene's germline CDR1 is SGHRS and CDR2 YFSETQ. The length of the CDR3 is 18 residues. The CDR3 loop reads CASSSPTGGLRNTGELFF.

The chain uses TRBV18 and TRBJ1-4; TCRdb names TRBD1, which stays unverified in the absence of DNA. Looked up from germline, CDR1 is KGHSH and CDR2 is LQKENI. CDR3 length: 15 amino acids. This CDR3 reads CASSLTGGDNEKLFF.

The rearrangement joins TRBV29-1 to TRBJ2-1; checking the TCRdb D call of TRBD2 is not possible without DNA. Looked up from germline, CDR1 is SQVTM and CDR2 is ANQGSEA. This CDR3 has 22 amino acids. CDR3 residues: CSVEVPSGRVPRLGRKEGEQFF.

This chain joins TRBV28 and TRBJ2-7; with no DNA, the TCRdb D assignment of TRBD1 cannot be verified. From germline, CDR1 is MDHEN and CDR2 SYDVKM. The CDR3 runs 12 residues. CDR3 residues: CALQGNSYEQYF.

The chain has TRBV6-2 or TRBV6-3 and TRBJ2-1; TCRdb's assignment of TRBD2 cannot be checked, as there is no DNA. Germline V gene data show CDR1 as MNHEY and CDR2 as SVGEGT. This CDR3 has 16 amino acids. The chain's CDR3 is CATSTPGLAIYNEQFF.

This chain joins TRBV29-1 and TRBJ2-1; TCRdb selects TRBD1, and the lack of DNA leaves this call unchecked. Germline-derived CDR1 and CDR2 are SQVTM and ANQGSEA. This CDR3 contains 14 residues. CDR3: CSVEGAFSYNEQFF.

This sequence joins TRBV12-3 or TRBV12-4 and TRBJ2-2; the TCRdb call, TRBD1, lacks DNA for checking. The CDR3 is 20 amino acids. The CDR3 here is CASRATLGRGHYGDTGELFF.

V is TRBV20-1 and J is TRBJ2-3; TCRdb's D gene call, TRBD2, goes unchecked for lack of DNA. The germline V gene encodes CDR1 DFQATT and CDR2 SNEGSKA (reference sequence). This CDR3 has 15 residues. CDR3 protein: CSARDQLVDEDTQYF.

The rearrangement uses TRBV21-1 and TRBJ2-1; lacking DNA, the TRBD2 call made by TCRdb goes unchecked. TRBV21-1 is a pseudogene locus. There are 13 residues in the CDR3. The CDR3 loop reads CASRRESHNEQFF.

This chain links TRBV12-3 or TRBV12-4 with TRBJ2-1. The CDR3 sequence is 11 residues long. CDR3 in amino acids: CATNLINEQFF.

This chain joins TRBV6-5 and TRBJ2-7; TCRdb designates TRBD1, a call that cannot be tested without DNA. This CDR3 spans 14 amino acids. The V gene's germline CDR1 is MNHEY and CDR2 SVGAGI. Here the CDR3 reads CASSYDRVPYEQYF.

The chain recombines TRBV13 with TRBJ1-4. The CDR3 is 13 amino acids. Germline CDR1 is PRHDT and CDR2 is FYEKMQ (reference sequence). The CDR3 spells CASSFRTVEKLFF.

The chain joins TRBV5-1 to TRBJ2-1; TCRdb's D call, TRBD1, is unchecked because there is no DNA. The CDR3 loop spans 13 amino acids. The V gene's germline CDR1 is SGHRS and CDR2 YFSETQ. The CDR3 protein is CASSTDRVGEQFF.

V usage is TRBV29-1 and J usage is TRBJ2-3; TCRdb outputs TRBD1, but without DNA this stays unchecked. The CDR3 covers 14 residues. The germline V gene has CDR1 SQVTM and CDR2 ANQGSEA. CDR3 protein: CSVVVRGETDTQYF.

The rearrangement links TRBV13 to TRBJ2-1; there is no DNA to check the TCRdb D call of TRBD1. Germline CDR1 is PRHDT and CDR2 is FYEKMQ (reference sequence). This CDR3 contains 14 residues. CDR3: CASSLGQEVDEQFF.

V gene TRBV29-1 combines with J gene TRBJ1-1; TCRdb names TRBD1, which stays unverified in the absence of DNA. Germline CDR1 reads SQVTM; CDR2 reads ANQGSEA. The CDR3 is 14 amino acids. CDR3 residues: CSYRGALMNTEAFF.

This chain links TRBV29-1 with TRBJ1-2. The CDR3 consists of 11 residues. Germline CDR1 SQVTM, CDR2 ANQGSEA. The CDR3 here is CSVLSNYGYTF.